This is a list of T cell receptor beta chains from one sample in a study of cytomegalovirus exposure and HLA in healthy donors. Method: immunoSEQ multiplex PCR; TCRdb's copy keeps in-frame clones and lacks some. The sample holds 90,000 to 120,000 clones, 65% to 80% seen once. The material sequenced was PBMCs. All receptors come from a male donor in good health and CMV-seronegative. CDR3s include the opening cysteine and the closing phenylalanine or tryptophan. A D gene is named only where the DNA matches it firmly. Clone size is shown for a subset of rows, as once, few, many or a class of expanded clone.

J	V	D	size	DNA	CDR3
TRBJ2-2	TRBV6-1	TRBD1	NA	TGTGCCAGCAGTGAAGGTCCAGGGGGCGTCGCCGGGGAGCTGTTTTTT	CASSEGPGGVAGELFF
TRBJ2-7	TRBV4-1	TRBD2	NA	TGCGCCAGCAGCCAATTGTGGGCGGGAGGGAAAACCTACGAGCAGTACTTC	CASSQLWAGGKTYEQYF
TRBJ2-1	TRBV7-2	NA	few	TGTGCCAGCAGCTTAGCGAGGACAGATAGGAATGAGCAGTTCTTC	CASSLARTDRNEQFF
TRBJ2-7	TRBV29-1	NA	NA	TGCAGCGTAAGGGCGGGCGACACCTACGAGCAGTACTTC	CSVRAGDTYEQYF
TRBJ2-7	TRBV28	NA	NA	TGTGCCGCCCAGAGGGGGGGGCTTAACGAGCAGTACTTC	CAAQRGGLNEQYF
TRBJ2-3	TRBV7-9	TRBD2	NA	TGTGCCAGCAGCTGGAGGACTAGCGGGAGTTCAGATACGCAGTATTTT	CASSWRTSGSSDTQYF
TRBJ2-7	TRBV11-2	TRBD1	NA	TGTGCCAGCAGCCGGGACAGTTCCTACGAGCAGTACTTC	CASSRDSSYEQYF
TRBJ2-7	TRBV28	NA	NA	TGTGCCAGCAGACTTACAGGTCCCTACGAGCAGTACTTC	CASRLTGPYEQYF
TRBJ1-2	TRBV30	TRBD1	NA	TGTGCCTGGAGTTACGGGACAGGGGTCAACTATGGCTACACCTTC	CAWSYGTGVNYGYTF
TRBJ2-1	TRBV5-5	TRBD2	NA	TGTGCCAGCAGCTTCGGGCTAGCGGCCTACAATGAGCAGTTCTTC	CASSFGLAAYNEQFF
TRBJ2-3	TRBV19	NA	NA	TGTGCCAGTAGTATGCACTCATGGGGACTCCATTTCACAGATACGCAGTATTTT	CASSMHSWGLHFTDTQYF
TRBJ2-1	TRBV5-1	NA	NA	TGCGCCAGCAGTTACCTGGGCCCTCCCAATGAGCAGTTCTTC	CASSYLGPPNEQFF
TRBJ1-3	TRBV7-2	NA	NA	TGTGCCAGCAGCCTAACGGGATCCTCTGGAAACACCATATATTTT	CASSLTGSSGNTIYF
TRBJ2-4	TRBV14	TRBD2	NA	TGTGCCAGCAGCCAAGATATTCTAGCGGGACCCTTAGCCAAAAACATTCAGTACTTC	CASSQDILAGPLAKNIQYF
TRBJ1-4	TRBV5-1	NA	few	TGCGCCAGCAGCTTGCCCGGAACTAATGAAAAACTGTTTTTT	CASSLPGTNEKLFF
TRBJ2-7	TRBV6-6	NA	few	TGTGCCAGCAGTCTGTTTGGGGCTCAGTACTTC	CASSLFGAQYF
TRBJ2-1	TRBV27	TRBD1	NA	TGTGCCAGCAGCCCTACCCTACAGGGGACACGTTACAATGAGCAGTTCTTC	CASSPTLQGTRYNEQFF
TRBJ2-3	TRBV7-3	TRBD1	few	TGTGCCAGCAGCTTAAAAGGCAGGGGGCCAGATACGCAGTATTTT	CASSLKGRGPDTQYF
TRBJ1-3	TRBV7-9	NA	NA	TGTGCCAGCAGCTTAGGGTCGCGCTCTGGAAACACCATATATTTT	CASSLGSRSGNTIYF
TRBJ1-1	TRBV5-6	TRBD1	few	TGTGCCAGCAGCAGCGAGTACAGGGGAACGAACACTGAAGCTTTCTTT	CASSSEYRGTNTEAFF
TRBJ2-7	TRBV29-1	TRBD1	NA	TGCAGCGGAACAGGGGGCAGGGGCGAGCAGTACTTC	CSGTGGRGEQYF
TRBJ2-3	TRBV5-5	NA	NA	TGTGCCAGCAGCTTCCAGGGTAGCACAGATACGCAGTATTTT	CASSFQGSTDTQYF
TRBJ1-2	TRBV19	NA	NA	TGTGCCACCTCAGTCCACTCGGTGCAGGGTGGCTACACCTTC	CATSVHSVQGGYTF
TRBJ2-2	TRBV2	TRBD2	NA	TGTGCCAGCCTAGCGGGAGGTCACACCGGGGAGCTGTTTTTT	CASLAGGHTGELFF
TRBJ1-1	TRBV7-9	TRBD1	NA	TGTGCCAGCAGCGAGACCGGGACAGGGCCGAACACTGAAGCTTTCTTT	CASSETGTGPNTEAFF
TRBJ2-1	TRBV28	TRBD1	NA	TGTGCCAGCAGTTTATTGGGGCAGGGGGACAATGAGCAGTTCTTC	CASSLLGQGDNEQFF
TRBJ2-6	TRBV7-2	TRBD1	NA	TGTGCCAGCAGCTTCCGAAGGGGGCTTGGGGCCAACGTCCTGACTTTC	CASSFRRGLGANVLTF